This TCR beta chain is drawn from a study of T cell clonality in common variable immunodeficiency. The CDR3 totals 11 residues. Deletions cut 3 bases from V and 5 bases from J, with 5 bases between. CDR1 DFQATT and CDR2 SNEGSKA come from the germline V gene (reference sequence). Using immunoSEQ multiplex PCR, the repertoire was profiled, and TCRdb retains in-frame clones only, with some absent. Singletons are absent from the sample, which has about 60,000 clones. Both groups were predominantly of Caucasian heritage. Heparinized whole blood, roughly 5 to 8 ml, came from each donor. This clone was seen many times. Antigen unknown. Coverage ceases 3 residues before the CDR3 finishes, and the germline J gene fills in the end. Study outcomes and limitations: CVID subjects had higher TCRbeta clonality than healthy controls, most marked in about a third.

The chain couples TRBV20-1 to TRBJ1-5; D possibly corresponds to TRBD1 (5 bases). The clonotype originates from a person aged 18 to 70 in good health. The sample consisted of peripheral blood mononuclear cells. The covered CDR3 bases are TGCAGTGCTAGCAGGGATCAGCCC. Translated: CSASRDQP. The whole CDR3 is CSASRDQPQHF.